Presented here are 30 T cell receptor beta chains from one specimen sequenced in a study of CD8+CD57+ T cells in acquired aplastic anemia. Profiling that covered TCR beta VDJ and CDR3 relied on genomic DNA as its template. Each CDR3 protein gets one entry after TCRdb re-called the reads with MiXCR. The sample records some 120,000 distinct CDR3 sequences, over 55% being singletons. Those patients picked for sequencing had displayed CD8+CD57+ cell expansion on flow cytometry. The material sequenced was sorted CD4+, CD8+, or CD8+CD57+ T cells (not recorded which) from PBMCs. Receptors originate from a human donor with aplastic anemia.

The chain uses TRBV11-2 and TRBJ2-7; no clear D. In germline, CDR1 is SGHAT, CDR2 FQNNGV. The CDR3 contains 14 residues. The V end lost 5 bases, the J end lost 0 bases, and 11 bases lay between the germline ends. The CDR3 sequence is CASSLESYSYEQYF. CDR3 sequence (DNA): TGTGCCAGCAGCCTCGAAAGTTACTCCTACGAGCAGTACTTC.

This clonotype has ten or more counts. The V and J genes are TRBV11-1 and TRBJ2-2, with 7 nucleotides matching TRBD1. The trim removed 3 bases at V and 6 bases at J, leaving 10 bases unmatched. Per the germline V gene, CDR1 is SGHAT and CDR2 is FQDESV (reference sequence). The CDR3 is 16 residues long. Written as DNA, the CDR3 is TGTGCCAGCAGCTTGCCAAGACAGGGTAGAGCCGGGGAGCTGTTTTTT. It encodes CASSLPRQGRAGELFF.

This clonotype was detected once. The rearrangement joins TRBV7-9 to TRBJ2-7, with D perhaps matching TRBD1 (6 bases). This CDR3 contains 14 residues. Germline V CDR1 and CDR2: SEHNR, FQNEAQ (reference sequence). The V gene lost 4 bases and the J gene lost 7 bases, with 17 bases spanning the gap. DNA for the CDR3: TGTGCCAGCAGCTCCGGACAGATACTACGAGAGCAGTACTTC. It encodes CASSSGQILREQYF.

This chain joins TRBV29-1 and TRBJ2-1; D gene unclear. This CDR3 is built from 12 residues. Germline V gene lookup returns CDR1 SQVTM and CDR2 ANQGSEA. V was clipped by 4 bases and J by 5 bases, with 9 bases between them. DNA for the CDR3: TGCAGCGTTGGAAACGCCAACAATGAGCAGTTCTTC. Residues: CSVGNANNEQFF.

This chain uses TRBV7-9 with TRBJ2-5, with 10 bases that match TRBD1. From germline, CDR1 is SEHNR and CDR2 FQNEAQ (reference sequence). The CDR3 spans 14 residues. The V gene end was trimmed by 5 bases and the J gene end by 6 bases; junction bases not matched to a gene: 6. CDR3 sequence: CASSADRGRQTQYF. DNA of the CDR3: TGTGCCAGCAGCGCCGACAGGGGGCGGCAGACCCAGTACTTC.

CDR3 region: CASSLSVFSSTDTQYF. The CDR3 DNA reads TGTGCCAGCAGCCTCTCAGTATTCTCTAGCACAGATACGCAGTATTTT. The chain is built from TRBV11-1 and TRBJ2-3; D not resolved. The ends were cut back, 5 bases at V and 0 bases at J, with 15 bases in the middle. There are 16 residues in the CDR3. Germline loops: CDR1 SGHAT, CDR2 FQDESV (reference sequence).

This clonotype occurred many times. The genes are TRBV7-2 and TRBJ1-5, with no clear D. The CDR3 loop spans 14 amino acids. Per the germline V gene, CDR1 is SGHTA and CDR2 is FQGNSA. The V end was cut by 1 base, the J end by 3 bases, with 7 bases between. The CDR3 is CASSLGPYNQPQHF. CDR3 nucleotides: TGTGCCAGCAGCTTAGGACCGTACAATCAGCCCCAGCATTTT.

The chain joins TRBV7-9 to TRBJ2-7, with TRBD1 identical over 8 bases. Unmatched junction bases numbered 8, after V lost 4 bases and J lost 3 bases. The CDR3 contains 15 residues. In germline, CDR1 is SEHNR, CDR2 FQNEAQ (reference sequence). CDR3 nucleotide sequence: TGTGCCAGCAGCTCCCGGACAGGGACAGTCTACGAGCAGTACTTC. The encoded protein is CASSSRTGTVYEQYF.

Of note for this clonotype: A much larger clone differs from this one at a single base, so this may be a read error. V and J are TRBV5-4 and TRBJ2-7; D remains unclear. The CDR3 covers 13 residues. V gave up 3 bases and J gave up 4 bases, with 11 bases separating them. CDR1 and CDR2 (germline): SGHNT, YYREEE (reference sequence). CDR3 protein: CASSSLTGYEQYF. The DNA for the CDR3 is TGTGCCAGCAGCTCTCTGACCGGGTACGAGCAGTACTTC.

This clonotype was counted ten times or more. The rearrangement links TRBV5-6 to TRBJ1-2, with D possibly TRBD1 on 6 matching bases. There are 15 residues in the CDR3. Per the germline V gene, CDR1 is SGHDT and CDR2 is YYEEEE. Trimming stripped 1 base from V and 6 bases from J, with 16 bases between. CDR3 residues: CASSLTPRGGDGYTF. The CDR3 nucleotides read TGTGCCAGCAGCTTGACCCCCAGGGGCGGAGATGGCTACACCTTC.

As to this clonotype: The junction does not match germline at one end; this may be a read error. The genes are TRBV7-8 and TRBJ2-7; TRBD2 matches at 15 bases. This CDR3 region has 15 residues. The germline gives CDR1 SGHVS, CDR2 FQNEAQ. In DNA form, the CDR3 reads TGCGCCAGCAGCTTGGGACTAGCGGGAGGTCACGAGCAGTACTTC. Translated, it gives CASSLGLAGGHEQYF.

With regard to this clonotype: At one boundary the junction diverges from the germline segment, which might be a read error. V gene TRBV12-3 or TRBV12-4 combines with J gene TRBJ2-3; D remains ambiguous. The CDR3 has 13 residues. This CDR3 reads CASTLASTDTQYF. The DNA for the CDR3 is TGTGCCAGCACTTTAGCAAGCACAGATACGCAGTATTTT.

V and J are TRBV27 and TRBJ2-7; D is tentatively TRBD1 or TRBD2 (6 bases each). The CDR3 contains 16 residues. The germline V and J ends were trimmed by 0 bases and 4 bases, with 16 bases remaining between them. CDR1 is MNHEY and CDR2 is SMNVEV in the germline V gene (reference sequence). The CDR3 region has the DNA TGTGCCAGCAGTTTATCGGGGGGACAACTCACTTACGAGCAGTACTTC. This translates into CASSLSGGQLTYEQYF.

V gene TRBV19 combines with J gene TRBJ2-7; D is tentatively TRBD1 or TRBD2 (6 bases each). Germline V lookup: CDR1 LNHDA, CDR2 SQIVND (reference sequence). The V end lost 5 bases, the J end lost 0 bases, and 17 bases lay between the germline ends. This CDR3 contains 16 residues. In DNA form, the CDR3 reads TGTGCCAGTAGTCCTTTCCAAGGGGGGAGCTCCTACGAGCAGTACTTC. This codes for CASSPFQGGSSYEQYF.

In this sample, this clonotype turned up a few times. This chain uses TRBV10-3 with TRBJ1-2; no firm D call. The V gene's germline CDR1 is ENHRY and CDR2 SYGVKD. Trimming pared 0 bases from V and 2 bases from J, leaving 10 bases between. This CDR3 has 15 amino acids. For the CDR3, the DNA is TGTGCCATCAGTGAGTCCCAGAATTTAAACTATGGCTACACCTTC. Translating it yields CAISESQNLNYGYTF.

This clonotype has a count of ten or more. The J gene is TRBJ1-5, the V gene TRBV6-5; a possible D gene is TRBD1 (5 bases). CDR1 is MNHEY and CDR2 is SVGAGI in the germline V gene. The CDR3 is 13 residues long. V was pared by 8 bases and J by 4 bases, with 12 bases between. The CDR3 is CASGLQENQPQHF. The CDR3 bases are TGTGCCAGCGGTTTACAGGAAAATCAGCCCCAGCATTTT.

This sequence joins TRBV24-1 and TRBJ2-7; 11 bases map to TRBD2. Germline V gene lookup returns CDR1 KGHDR and CDR2 SFDVKD. The V and J ends lost 4 bases and 3 bases, in that order; junction bases with no gene match: 4. The CDR3 runs to 15 residues. For the CDR3, the DNA is TGTGCCACCAGTGACAGACTAGCGGGGATCTACGAGCAGTACTTC. Its translation is CATSDRLAGIYEQYF.

The V call is TRBV24-1, the J call TRBJ1-2; 7 nucleotides agree with TRBD1. Trimming took 6 bases from V and 3 from J; bases not matched to a gene: 15. The CDR3 totals 17 residues. Germline assignment: CDR1 KGHDR and CDR2 SFDVKD. The CDR3: CATSHPTRGGAYYGYTF. In DNA form, the CDR3 reads TGTGCCACCAGTCACCCAACCCGAGGGGGCGCCTACTATGGCTACACCTTC.

Comments on this clonotype: At one boundary the junction diverges from the germline segment, which might be a read error. The V call is TRBV7-6, the J call TRBJ2-5; possibly TRBD1 or TRBD2 for D (5 bases each). CDR3 length equals 13 residues. Germline-derived CDR1 and CDR2 are SGHVS and FNYEAQ. The CDR3 DNA sequence: TGTGCCAGCAGATCGACAGTCCAGAGGACTTGTGGCTTC. It specifies CASRSTVQRTCGF.

The chain couples TRBV7-2 to TRBJ1-3; the D is unclear. Germline-derived CDR1 and CDR2 are SGHTA and FQGNSA. The CDR3 totals 12 residues. V lost 5 bases to trimming and J lost 8 bases, with 10 bases between them. For the CDR3, the DNA is TGTGCCAGCAGCCAAACTTGGGACACCATATATTTT. It translates to CASSQTWDTIYF.

The chain joins TRBV7-3 to TRBJ2-3; D call uncertain. Deletions cut 8 bases from V and 3 bases from J, with 12 bases between. CDR1 SGHTA and CDR2 FQGTGA come from the germline V gene. The CDR3 runs 13 residues. The CDR3 DNA follows: TGTGCCAGCGCGTACAGCTCAACAGATACGCAGTATTTT. Translated, it gives CASAYSSTDTQYF.

The CDR3, as DNA: TGTGCCAGTACTGACCTCGCAGATACGCAGTATTTT. This codes for CASTDLADTQYF. The chain couples TRBV19 to TRBJ2-3; the D is unclear. V gave up 7 bases and J gave up 4 bases, with 9 bases separating them. CDR1 and CDR2 from the germline V gene are LNHDA and SQIVND (reference sequence). The CDR3 extends over 12 amino acids.

The chain uses TRBV10-3 and TRBJ1-1; D gene unclear. Germline V gives CDR1 ENHRY, CDR2 SYGVKD. The CDR3 runs 16 residues. V was clipped by 0 bases and J by 2 bases, with 13 bases between them. CDR3 in amino acids: CAISESLTQLNTEAFF. Here the CDR3 DNA reads TGTGCCATCAGTGAGTCGCTGACCCAATTAAACACTGAAGCTTTCTTT.

This clonotype was picked up one time. The chain uses TRBV5-1 and TRBJ1-1; 9 nucleotides align to TRBD1. From germline, CDR1 is SGHRS and CDR2 YFSETQ. The CDR3 loop spans 15 amino acids. V gave up 4 bases and J gave up 1 base; unmatched junction bases: 5. CDR3 amino acids: CASSITGGPNTEAFF. The CDR3 region has the DNA TGCGCCAGCAGCATAACAGGGGGCCCGAACACTGAAGCTTTCTTT.

This sequence joins TRBV7-9 and TRBJ2-5; D is uncertain. Germline V gives CDR1 SEHNR, CDR2 FQNEAQ (reference sequence). The V end was cut by 5 bases, the J end by 5 bases, with 18 bases between. The length of the CDR3 is 15 residues. This CDR3 reads CASSPRLRESETQYF. For the CDR3, the DNA is TGTGCCAGCAGCCCCCGCCTTCGAGAAAGCGAGACCCAGTACTTC.

V and J are TRBV29-1 and TRBJ1-2; D not resolved. Germline CDR1 reads SQVTM; CDR2 reads ANQGSEA. V was shortened by 8 bases and J by 8 bases, with 24 bases between the two germline ends. The CDR3 runs to 14 residues. CDR3: CSSSPDSASGGYTF. The CDR3 bases are TGCAGCTCTTCCCCCGATTCGGCATCGGGAGGCTACACCTTC.

V gene TRBV6-1 combines with J gene TRBJ1-6; 8 positions match TRBD1. The V and J ends lost 6 bases and 11 bases, in that order; junction bases with no gene match: 15. There are 16 residues in the CDR3. CDR1 and CDR2 (germline): MNHNS, SASEGT. CDR3 sequence (DNA): TGTGCCAGCAGCGACCTCCAGGGGGCGCAGTATCCACCCCTCCACTTT. This sequence encodes CASSDLQGAQYPPLHF.

This clonotype appeared many times. This rearrangement joins TRBV5-1 to TRBJ1-3, with D uncertain. The CDR3 spans 13 residues. Germline CDR1 reads SGHRS; CDR2 reads YFSETQ. V lost 4 bases to trimming and J lost 0 bases, with 5 bases between them. CDR3 coding DNA: TGCGCCAGCAGCCGTGACTCTGGAAACACCATATATTTT. Residues: CASSRDSGNTIYF. Together with reference TRBV5-1 and TRBJ1-3, the CDR3 gives the full variable domain: KAGVTQTPRYLIKTRGQQVTLSCSPISGHRSVSWYQQTPGQGLQFLFEYFSETQRNKGNFPGRFSGRQFSNSRSEMNVSTLELGDSALYLCASSRDSGNTIYFGEGSWLTVV.

The chain has TRBV24-1 and TRBJ1-2, with 7 positions matching TRBD1. Per germline, CDR1 KGHDR and CDR2 SFDVKD. Trimming at V came to 12 bases and at J to 2 bases, leaving 17 bases not matched to a gene. The CDR3 is 16 residues long. The CDR3 bases are TGTGCCTCCATACTGAGTAGGGGACAGCGGAACTATGGCTACACCTTC. It specifies CASILSRGQRNYGYTF.

This clonotype appeared many times. The rearrangement joins TRBV27 to TRBJ1-6; tentatively, D is TRBD1 (5 bases). The CDR3 spans 15 residues. CDR1 is MNHEY, CDR2 SMNVEV, per germline (reference sequence). V gave up 6 bases and J gave up 6 bases, with 15 bases separating them. The CDR3 nucleotides read TGTGCCAGCAGCCCTTGGGGGGGATCTAATTCACCCCTCCACTTT. Amino acid sequence: CASSPWGGSNSPLHF.